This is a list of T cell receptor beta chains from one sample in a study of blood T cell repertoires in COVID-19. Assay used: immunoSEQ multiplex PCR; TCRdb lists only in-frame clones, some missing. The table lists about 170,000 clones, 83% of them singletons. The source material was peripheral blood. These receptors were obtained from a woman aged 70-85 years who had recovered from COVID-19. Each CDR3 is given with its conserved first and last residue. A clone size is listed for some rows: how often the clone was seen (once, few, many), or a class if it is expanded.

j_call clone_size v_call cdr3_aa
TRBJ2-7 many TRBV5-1 CASSAGYLYEQYF
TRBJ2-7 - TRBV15 CATSPAGAATPRYF
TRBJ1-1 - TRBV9 CASSVVEGQGYTEAFF
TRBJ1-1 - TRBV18 CASSPQEGSAEAFF
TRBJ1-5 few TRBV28 CASSLYGTPEYSNQPQHF
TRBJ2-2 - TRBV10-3 CAISVRDRGLGGTGELFF
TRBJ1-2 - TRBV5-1 CASTEGGGYTF
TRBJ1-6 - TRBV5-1 CASSSDRGPLHF
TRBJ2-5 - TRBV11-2 CASSLARTETQYF
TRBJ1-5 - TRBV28 CASSLSTGHSNQPQHF
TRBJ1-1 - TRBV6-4 CAGSRDRGGTEAFF
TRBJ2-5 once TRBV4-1 CASSQGRGLIQETQYF